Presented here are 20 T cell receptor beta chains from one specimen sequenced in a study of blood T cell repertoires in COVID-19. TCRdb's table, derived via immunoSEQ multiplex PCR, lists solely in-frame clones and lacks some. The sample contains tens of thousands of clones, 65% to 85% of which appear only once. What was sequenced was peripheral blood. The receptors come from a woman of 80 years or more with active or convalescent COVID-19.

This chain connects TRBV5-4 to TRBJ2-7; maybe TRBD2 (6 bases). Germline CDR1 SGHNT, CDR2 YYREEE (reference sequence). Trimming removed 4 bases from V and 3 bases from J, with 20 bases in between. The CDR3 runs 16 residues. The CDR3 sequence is CASSPKGGAGGYEQYF. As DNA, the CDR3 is TGTGCCAGCAGCCCCAAGGGAGGCGCTGGAGGCTACGAGCAGTACTTC.

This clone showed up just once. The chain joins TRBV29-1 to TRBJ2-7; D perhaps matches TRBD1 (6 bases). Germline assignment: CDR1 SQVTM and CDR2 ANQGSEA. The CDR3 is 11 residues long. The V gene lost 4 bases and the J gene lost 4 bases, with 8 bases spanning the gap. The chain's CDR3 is CSVVRGYEQYF. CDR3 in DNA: TGCAGCGTTGTAAGGGGGTACGAGCAGTACTTC.

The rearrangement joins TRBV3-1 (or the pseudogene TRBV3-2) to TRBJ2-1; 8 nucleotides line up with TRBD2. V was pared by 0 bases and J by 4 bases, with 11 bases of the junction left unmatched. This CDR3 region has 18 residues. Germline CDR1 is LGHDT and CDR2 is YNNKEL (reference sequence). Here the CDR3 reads CASSQEGSAGVPYNEQFF. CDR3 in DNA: TGTGCCAGCAGCCAAGAAGGATCAGCGGGAGTGCCGTACAATGAGCAGTTCTTC.

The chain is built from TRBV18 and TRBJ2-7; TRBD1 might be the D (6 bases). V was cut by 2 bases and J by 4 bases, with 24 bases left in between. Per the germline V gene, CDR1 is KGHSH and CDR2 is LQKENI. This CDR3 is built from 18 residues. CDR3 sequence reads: CASSPMYNRGGSWYEQYF. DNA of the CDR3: TGTGCCAGCTCACCAATGTACAACCGAGGGGGATCCTGGTACGAGCAGTACTTC.

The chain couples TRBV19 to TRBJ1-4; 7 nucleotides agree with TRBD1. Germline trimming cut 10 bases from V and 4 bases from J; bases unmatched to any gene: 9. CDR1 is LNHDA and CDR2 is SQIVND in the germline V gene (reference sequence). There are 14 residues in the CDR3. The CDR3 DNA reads TGTGCCACCACTGCGGGACAGTTTAATGAAAAACTGTTTTTT. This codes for CATTAGQFNEKLFF. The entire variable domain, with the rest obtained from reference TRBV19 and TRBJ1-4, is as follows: DGGITQSPKYLFRKEGQNVTLSCEQNLNHDAMYWYRQDPGQGLRLIYYSQIVNDFQKGDIAEGYSVSREKKESFPLTVTSAQKNPTAFYLCATTAGQFNEKLFFGSGTQLSVL.

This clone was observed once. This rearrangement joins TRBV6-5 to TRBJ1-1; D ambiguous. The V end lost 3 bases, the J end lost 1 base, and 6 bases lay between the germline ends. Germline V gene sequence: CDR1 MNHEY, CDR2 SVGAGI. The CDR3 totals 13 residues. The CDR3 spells CASSYGQNTEAFF. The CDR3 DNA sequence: TGTGCCAGCAGTTATGGGCAGAACACTGAAGCTTTCTTT.

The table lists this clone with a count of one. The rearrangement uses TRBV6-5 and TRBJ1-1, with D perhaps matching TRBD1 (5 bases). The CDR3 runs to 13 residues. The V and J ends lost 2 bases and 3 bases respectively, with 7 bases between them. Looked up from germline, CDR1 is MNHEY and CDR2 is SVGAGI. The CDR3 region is CASSYEGDTEAFF. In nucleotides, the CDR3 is TGTGCCAGCAGTTACGAAGGGGACACTGAAGCTTTCTTT.

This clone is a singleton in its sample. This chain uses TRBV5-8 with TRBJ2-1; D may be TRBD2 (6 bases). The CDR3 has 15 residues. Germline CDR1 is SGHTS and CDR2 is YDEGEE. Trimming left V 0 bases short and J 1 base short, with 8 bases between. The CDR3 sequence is CASSLDSGSYNEQFF. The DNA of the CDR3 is TGTGCCAGCAGCTTGGATAGCGGATCCTACAATGAGCAGTTCTTC.

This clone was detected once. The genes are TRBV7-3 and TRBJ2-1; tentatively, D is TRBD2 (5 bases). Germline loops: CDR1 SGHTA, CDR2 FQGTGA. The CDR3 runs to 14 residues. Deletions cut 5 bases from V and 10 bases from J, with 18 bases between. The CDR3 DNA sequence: TGTGCCAGCAGCCCGCCGGGCTCACTAGGGGAGCAGTTCTTC. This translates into CASSPPGSLGEQFF.

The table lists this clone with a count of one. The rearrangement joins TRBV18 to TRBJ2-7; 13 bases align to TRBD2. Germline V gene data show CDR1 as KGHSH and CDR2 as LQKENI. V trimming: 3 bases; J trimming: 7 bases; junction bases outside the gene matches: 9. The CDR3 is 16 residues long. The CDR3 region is CASSPNGLAGVGEQYF. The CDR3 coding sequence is TGTGCCAGCTCACCCAACGGACTAGCGGGAGTGGGGGAGCAGTACTTC.

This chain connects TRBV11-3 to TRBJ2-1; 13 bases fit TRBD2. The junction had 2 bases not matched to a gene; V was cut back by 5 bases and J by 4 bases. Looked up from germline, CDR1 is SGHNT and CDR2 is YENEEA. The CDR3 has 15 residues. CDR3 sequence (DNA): TGTGCCAGCAGCCTGGGACTAGCGGGGTACAATGAGCAGTTCTTC. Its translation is CASSLGLAGYNEQFF.

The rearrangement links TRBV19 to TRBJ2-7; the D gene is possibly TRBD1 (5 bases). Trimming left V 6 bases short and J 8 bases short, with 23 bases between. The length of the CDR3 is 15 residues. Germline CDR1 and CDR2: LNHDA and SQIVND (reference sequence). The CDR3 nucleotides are TGTGCCAGTAGAGGGGAAGCTGGGGCCCTGGGTCAGCAGTACTTC. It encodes CASRGEAGALGQQYF.

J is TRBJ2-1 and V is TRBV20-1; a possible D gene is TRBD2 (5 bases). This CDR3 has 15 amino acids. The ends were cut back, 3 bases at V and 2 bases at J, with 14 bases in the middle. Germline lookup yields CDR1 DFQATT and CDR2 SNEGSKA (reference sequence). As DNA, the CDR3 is TGCAGTGCTAGTGAGGGCGGGCCTCCCTACAATGAGCAGTTCTTC. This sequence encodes CSASEGGPPYNEQFF.

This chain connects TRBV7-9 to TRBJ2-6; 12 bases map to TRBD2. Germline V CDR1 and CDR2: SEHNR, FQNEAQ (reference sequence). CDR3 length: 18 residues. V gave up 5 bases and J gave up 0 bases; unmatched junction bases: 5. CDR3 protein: CASSPRLAGVSGANVLTF. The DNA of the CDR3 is TGTGCCAGCAGCCCTCGACTAGCGGGAGTCTCTGGGGCCAACGTCCTGACTTTC. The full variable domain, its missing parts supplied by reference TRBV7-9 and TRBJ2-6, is DTGVSQNPRHKITKRGQNVTFRCDPISEHNRLYWYRQTLGQGPEFLTYFQNEAQLEKSRLLSDRFSAERPKGSFSTLEIQRTEQGDSAMYLCASSPRLAGVSGANVLTFGAGSRLTVL.

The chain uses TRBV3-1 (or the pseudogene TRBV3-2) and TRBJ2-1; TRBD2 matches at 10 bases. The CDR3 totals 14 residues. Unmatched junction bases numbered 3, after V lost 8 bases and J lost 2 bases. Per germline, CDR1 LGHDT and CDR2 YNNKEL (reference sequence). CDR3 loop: CASGTSAAYNEQFF. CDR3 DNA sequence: TGTGCCAGCGGGACTAGCGCTGCCTACAATGAGCAGTTCTTC.

CDR3 amino acids: CASSLPTGQGDQPLHF. The CDR3 coding sequence is TGTGCCAGCAGCTTACCAACGGGACAGGGGGATCAACCCCTCCACTTT. The chain links TRBV5-4 to TRBJ1-6; 11 nucleotides line up with TRBD1. From germline, CDR1 is SGHNT and CDR2 YYREEE (reference sequence). The CDR3 spans 16 residues. Trimming cost V 2 bases and J 12 bases; bases outside gene matches: 10. Variable domain in full (rest from reference TRBV5-4 and TRBJ1-6): ETGVTQSPTHLIKTRGQQVTLRCSSQSGHNTVSWYQQALGQGPQFIFQYYREEENGRGNFPPRFSGLQFPNYSSELNVNALELDDSALYLCASSLPTGQGDQPLHFGNGTRLTVT.

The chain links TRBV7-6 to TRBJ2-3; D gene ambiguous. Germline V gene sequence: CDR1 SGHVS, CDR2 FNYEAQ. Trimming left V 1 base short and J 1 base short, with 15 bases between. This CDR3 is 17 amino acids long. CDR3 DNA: TGTGCCAGCAGCTTAGGCCCCCCAGTTCGGGGCACAGATACGCAGTATTTT. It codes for CASSLGPPVRGTDTQYF. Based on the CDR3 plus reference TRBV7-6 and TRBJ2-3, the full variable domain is GAGVSQSPRYKVTKRGQDVALRCDPISGHVSLYWYRQALGQGPEFLTYFNYEAQQDKSGLPNDRFSAERPEGSISTLTIQRTEQRDSAMYRCASSLGPPVRGTDTQYFGPGTRLTVL.

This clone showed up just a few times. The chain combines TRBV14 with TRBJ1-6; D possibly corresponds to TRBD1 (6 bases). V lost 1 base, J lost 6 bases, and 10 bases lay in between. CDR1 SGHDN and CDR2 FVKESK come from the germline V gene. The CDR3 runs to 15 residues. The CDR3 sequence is CASSQGGQVNSPLHF. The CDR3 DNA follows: TGTGCCAGCAGCCAAGGGGGACAAGTTAATTCACCCCTCCACTTT.

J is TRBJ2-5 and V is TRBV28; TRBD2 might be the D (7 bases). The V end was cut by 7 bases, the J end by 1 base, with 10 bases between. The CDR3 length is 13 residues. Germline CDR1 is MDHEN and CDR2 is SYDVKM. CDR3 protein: CASKRDIQETQYF. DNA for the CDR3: TGTGCCAGCAAGCGGGACATCCAAGAGACCCAGTACTTC.

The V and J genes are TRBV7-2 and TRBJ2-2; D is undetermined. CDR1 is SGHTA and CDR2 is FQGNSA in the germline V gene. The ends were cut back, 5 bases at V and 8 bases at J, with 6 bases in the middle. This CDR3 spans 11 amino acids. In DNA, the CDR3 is TGTGCCAGCAGCGAAGAGGGGGAGCTGTTTTTT. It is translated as CASSEEGELFF.